The rows below give T cell receptor beta chains drawn from one sample of a study of blood T cell repertoires in COVID-19. The data were produced by immunoSEQ multiplex PCR, yet TCRdb's version contains in-frame clones alone and is incomplete. The table has 200,000 to 300,000 clones, 88% seen once. The sequenced sample was peripheral blood. The receptor source for this set is a man aged 60 to 69 who had recovered from COVID-19. Each CDR3 is given with its conserved first and last residue. D genes are given only for firm matches. Clone size is shown for a subset of rows, as once, few, many or a class of expanded clone.

TRBJ2-1 TRBV14 NA NA 14 CASSQVRGYNEQFF TGTGCCAGCAGCCAAGTACGCGGGTACAATGAGCAGTTCTTC
TRBJ1-2 TRBV2 NA NA 16 CASNESGTRSNYGYTF TGTGCCAGCAATGAATCCGGGACACGATCTAACTATGGCTACACCTTC
TRBJ2-1 TRBV6-1 TRBD2 few 15 CASSEAAGGSDEQFF TGTGCCAGCAGTGAAGCAGCGGGGGGTAGCGATGAGCAGTTCTTC
TRBJ1-4 TRBV24-1 NA NA 16 CATSMTGDATNEKLFF TGTGCCACCAGTATGACAGGAGATGCAACTAATGAAAAACTGTTTTTT
TRBJ1-5 TRBV6-5 TRBD1 NA 14 CASSIQGGNQPQHF TGTGCCAGCAGTATACAGGGGGGCAATCAGCCCCAGCATTTT
TRBJ2-1 TRBV19 TRBD2 NA 15 CASSSSRGARNEQFF TGTGCCAGTAGTTCCTCGCGGGGGGCTCGCAATGAGCAGTTCTTC
TRBJ2-7 TRBV6-2/TRBV6-3 TRBD1 NA 17 CASSWPFRTGTPYEQYF TGTGCCAGCAGTTGGCCCTTCCGGACAGGGACTCCCTACGAGCAGTACTTC
TRBJ2-5 TRBV11-2 NA NA 12 CASTHNQETQYF TGTGCCAGCACGCACAACCAAGAGACCCAGTACTTC
TRBJ2-7 TRBV5-6 NA NA 14 CASSSLTRPYEQYF TGTGCCAGCAGCTCCCTAACTAGACCCTACGAGCAGTACTTC
TRBJ2-3 TRBV9 NA NA 13 CASKRKSTDTQYF TGTGCCAGCAAGAGGAAGAGCACAGATACGCAGTATTTT
TRBJ2-5 TRBV9 NA NA 13 CASSVVSGETQYF TGTGCCAGCAGCGTAGTGTCCGGAGAGACCCAGTACTTC
TRBJ2-3 TRBV5-6 NA few 14 CASNYYYSTDTQYF TGTGCCAGCAACTACTACTATAGCACAGATACGCAGTATTTT
TRBJ2-7 TRBV9 TRBD2 NA 15 CASSVGGGGRYEQYF TGTGCCAGCAGCGTAGGCGGGGGGGGACGATACGAGCAGTACTTC
TRBJ2-3 TRBV6-2/TRBV6-3 TRBD2 NA 20 CASSYSLEAGVIPSTDTQYF TGTGCCAGCAGTTATAGTTTGGAAGCGGGGGTGATTCCTAGCACAGATACGCAGTATTTT
TRBJ1-2 TRBV5-1 NA NA 17 CASSLAFESGAVGGYTF TGCGCCAGCAGCTTGGCGTTTGAGTCCGGAGCGGTAGGAGGCTACACCTTC
TRBJ2-4 TRBV12-3/TRBV12-4 TRBD1 NA 13 CASSLRTGNIQYF TGTGCCAGCAGTCTCCGGACAGGCAACATTCAGTACTTC
TRBJ1-4 TRBV18 TRBD1 NA 16 CASSPPVGTANEKLFF TGTGCCAGCTCACCACCGGTAGGGACAGCTAATGAAAAACTGTTTTTT
TRBJ1-2 TRBV7-3 NA NA 14 CASSKAARVGGYTF TGTGCCAGCAGCAAAGCCGCCAGGGTCGGAGGCTACACCTTC
TRBJ1-1 TRBV14 NA NA 15 CASSRNPGARSEAFF TGTGCCAGCAGTCGGAACCCGGGTGCTCGATCTGAAGCTTTCTTT
TRBJ2-7 TRBV19 NA NA 14 CASSTHEGTYEQYF TGTGCCAGTAGTACCCACGAGGGAACCTACGAGCAGTACTTC
TRBJ2-3 TRBV7-6 NA NA 13 CASSFGNTDTQYF TGTGCCAGCAGCTTCGGGAACACAGATACGCAGTATTTT